These 3 T cell receptor beta chains share one sample of origin, sequenced in a study of blood T cell repertoires in COVID-19. Libraries were prepared by immunoSEQ multiplex PCR; TCRdb keeps only in-frame clonotypes and omits some of them. The sample lists 100,000 or so clones; around 87% were seen once. Specimen: peripheral blood. The receptors originated from a middle-aged man with active or convalescent COVID-19.

The chain is built from TRBV2 and TRBJ2-7, with D possibly being TRBD1 (6 bases). V was shortened by 9 bases and J by 3 bases, with 12 bases between the two germline ends. The germline CDR1 and CDR2 sequences are SNHLY and FYNNEI. The CDR3 runs 12 residues. For the CDR3, the DNA is TGTGCCAGTGGACAGTCCGGCTACGAGCAGTACTTC. It is translated as CASGQSGYEQYF.

J is TRBJ2-2 and V is TRBV7-8; TRBD2 is a possible D gene (5 bases). V lost 5 bases to trimming and J lost 2 bases, with 15 bases between them. Germline values: CDR1 SGHVS, CDR2 FQNEAQ. CDR3 length equals 16 residues. As DNA, the CDR3 is TGTGCCAGCAGCCCCGGGCTAGCTCCCAACACCGGGGAGCTGTTTTTT. It specifies CASSPGLAPNTGELFF.

This chain connects TRBV6-1 to TRBJ2-7, with 12 bases identical to TRBD1. The CDR3 contains 16 residues. Germline loops: CDR1 MNHNS, CDR2 SASEGT. With V trimmed by 4 bases and J by 0 bases, 4 bases remained unmatched. The CDR3 spells CASSGGQGAHSYEQYV. In DNA form, the CDR3 reads TGTGCCAGCAGTGGGGGACAGGGGGCACACTCCTACGAGCAGTACGTC.